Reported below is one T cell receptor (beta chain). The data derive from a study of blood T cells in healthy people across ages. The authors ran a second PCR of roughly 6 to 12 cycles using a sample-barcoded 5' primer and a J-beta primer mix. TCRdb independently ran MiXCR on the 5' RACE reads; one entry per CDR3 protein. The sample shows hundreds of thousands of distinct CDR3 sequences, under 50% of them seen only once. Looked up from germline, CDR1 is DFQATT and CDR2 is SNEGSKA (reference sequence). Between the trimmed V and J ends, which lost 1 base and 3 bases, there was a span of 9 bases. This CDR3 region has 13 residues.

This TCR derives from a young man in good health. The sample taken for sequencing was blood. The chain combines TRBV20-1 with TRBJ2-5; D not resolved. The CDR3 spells CSARAMVKETQYF. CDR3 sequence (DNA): TGCAGTGCTAGAGCTATGGTTAAAGAGACCCAGTACTTC.